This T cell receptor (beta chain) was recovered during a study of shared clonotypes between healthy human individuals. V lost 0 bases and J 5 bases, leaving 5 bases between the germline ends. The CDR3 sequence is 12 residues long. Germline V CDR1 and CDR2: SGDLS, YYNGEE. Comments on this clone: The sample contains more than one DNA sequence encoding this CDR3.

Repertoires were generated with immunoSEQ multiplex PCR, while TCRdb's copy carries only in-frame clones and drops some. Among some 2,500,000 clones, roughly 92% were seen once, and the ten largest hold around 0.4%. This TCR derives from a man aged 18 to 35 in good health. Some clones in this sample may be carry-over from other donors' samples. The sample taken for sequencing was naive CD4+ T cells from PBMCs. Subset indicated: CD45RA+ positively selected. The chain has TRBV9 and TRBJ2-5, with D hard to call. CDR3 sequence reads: CASSVDRETQYF. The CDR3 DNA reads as TGTGCCAGCAGCGTAGACCGGGAGACCCAGTACTTC.